This is a list of T cell receptor beta chains from one sample in a study of T cells in Graves' hyperthyroidism and ophthalmopathy. TCRdb analysed the multiplex PCR reads with MiXCR anew, one entry per CDR3 protein. This sample has fewer than 250,000 distinct CDR3 sequences, with about a sixth found just once. Specimen: blood. The source of these receptors is a man over 45 with Graves' hyperthyroidism. The CDR3 runs from the conserved cysteine through the conserved F or W. Each record gives: V gene, J gene, D gene, clone size, CDR3 protein, CDR3 DNA. A D gene is named only where the DNA matches it firmly. Expanded clones are given a class, and other clones once, few, many or no size at all.

>TRBV6-1|TRBJ2-5|NA|many
CASSDTTGQETQYF
TGTGCCAGCAGTGATACGACGGGGCAAGAGACCCAGTACTTC
>TRBV3-1|TRBJ1-2|NA|few
CASSQEGAGGYTF
TGTGCCAGCAGCCAAGAGGGGGCGGGGGGCTACACCTTC
>TRBV24-1|TRBJ2-1|NA|few
CATSDPRAYNEQFF
TGTGCCACCAGTGATCCCCGGGCCTACAATGAGCAGTTCTTC
>TRBV5-1|TRBJ1-1|NA|many
CASSPGDRRKMNTEAFF
TGCGCCAGCAGCCCAGGTGACAGGCGAAAAATGAACACTGAAGCTTTCTTT
>TRBV4-1|TRBJ1-5|NA|NA
CASSQGGRGPIDQPQHF
TGCGCCAGCAGCCAAGGAGGAAGGGGCCCGATTGATCAGCCCCAGCATTTT
>TRBV6-1|TRBJ2-5|TRBD2|NA
CASINGGLAGVSSQYF
TGTGCCAGCATCAATGGGGGACTAGCGGGAGTCTCGTCCCAGTACTTC
>TRBV12-3/TRBV12-4|TRBJ1-1|NA|many
CASSYDTEAFF
TGTGCCAGCAGTTACGACACTGAAGCTTTCTTT
>TRBV7-2|TRBJ2-1|TRBD2|NA
CASSYWTSGTNEQFF
TGTGCCAGCAGCTATTGGACTAGCGGGACCAATGAGCAGTTCTTC
>TRBV4-1|TRBJ1-4|NA|NA
CASSLSGGALVEKLFF
TGCGCCAGCAGCCTCTCCGGAGGGGCGTTGGTCGAAAAACTGTTTTTT
>TRBV5-1|TRBJ2-2|NA|many
CASSLGLNTGELFF
TGCGCCAGCAGCCTAGGCCTAAACACCGGGGAGCTGTTTTTT
>TRBV5-1|TRBJ1-2|NA|few
CASSPRGPRNYGYTF
TGCGCCAGCAGCCCCAGAGGGCCCAGAAACTATGGCTACACCTTC
>TRBV12-3/TRBV12-4|TRBJ2-5|NA|few
CASSPMRGQETQYF
TGTGCCAGCAGCCCCATGAGGGGGCAAGAGACCCAGTACTTC
>TRBV7-9|TRBJ2-1|NA|NA
CASSSDPANEQFF
TGTGCCAGCAGCTCCGACCCAGCCAATGAGCAGTTCTTC
>TRBV7-9|TRBJ2-3|TRBD1|many
CASSWGQGRMADTQYF
TGTGCCAGCAGCTGGGGACAGGGGAGGATGGCAGATACGCAGTATTTT
>TRBV6-1|TRBJ1-2|TRBD1|NA
CASRSPGTGGSNYGYTF
TGTGCCAGCAGATCACCTGGGACAGGGGGAAGTAACTATGGCTACACCTTC
>TRBV2|TRBJ2-2|NA|many
CASSEGAGELFF
TGTGCCAGCAGTGAAGGGGCCGGGGAGCTGTTTTTT
>TRBV30|TRBJ2-1|NA|many
CAWSVVGSTSNEQFF
TGTGCCTGGAGTGTAGTCGGATCTACTAGCAATGAGCAGTTCTTC
>TRBV28|TRBJ1-3|NA|few
CASSSNPAGLSGNTIYF
TGTGCCAGCAGTTCCAACCCCGCGGGGCTCTCTGGAAACACCATATATTTT